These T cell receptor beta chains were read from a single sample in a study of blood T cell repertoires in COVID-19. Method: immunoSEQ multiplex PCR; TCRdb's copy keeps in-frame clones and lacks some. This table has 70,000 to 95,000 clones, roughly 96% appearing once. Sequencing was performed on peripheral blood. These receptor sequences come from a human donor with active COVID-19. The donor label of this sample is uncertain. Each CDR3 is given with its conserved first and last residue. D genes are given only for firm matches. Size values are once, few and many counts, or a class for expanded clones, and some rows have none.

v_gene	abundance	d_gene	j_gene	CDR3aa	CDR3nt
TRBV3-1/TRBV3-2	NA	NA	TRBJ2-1	CASSQHHRGGKGYNEQFF	TGTGCCAGCAGCCAGCACCACAGGGGCGGGAAGGGATACAATGAGCAGTTCTTC
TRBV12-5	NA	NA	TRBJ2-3	CASGWSRTDTQYF	TGTGCTAGTGGTTGGAGCCGCACAGATACGCAGTATTTT
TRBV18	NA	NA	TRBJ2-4	CASSPPTGVKNIQYF	TGTGCCAGCTCACCACCAACCGGGGTCAAAAACATTCAGTACTTC
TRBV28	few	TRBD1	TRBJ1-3	CASSVTGRTGNTIYF	TGTGCCAGCAGCGTGACAGGGCGAACTGGAAACACCATATATTTT
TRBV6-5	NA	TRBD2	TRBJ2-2	CASSYSGLAGGELFF	TGTGCCAGCAGTTACTCAGGTCTAGCGGGCGGGGAGCTGTTTTTT
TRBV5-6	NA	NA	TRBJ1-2	CASSVTTVLYGYTF	TGTGCCAGCAGCGTGACGACAGTACTCTATGGCTACACCTTC
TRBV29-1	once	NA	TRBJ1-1	CSVQVSGMNTEAFF	TGCAGCGTACAGGTGTCGGGTATGAACACTGAAGCTTTCTTT
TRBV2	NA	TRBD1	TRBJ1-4	CASSPQGITNEKLFF	TGTGCCAGCAGTCCACAGGGGATCACTAATGAAAAACTGTTTTTT
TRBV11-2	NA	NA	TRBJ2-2	CASSLLPGAAGELFF	TGTGCCAGCAGCTTATTGCCAGGGGCGGCCGGGGAGCTGTTTTTT
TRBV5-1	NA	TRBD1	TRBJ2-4	CASSGTAHWGENIQYF	TGCGCCAGCAGCGGGACAGCGCACTGGGGCGAAAACATTCAGTACTTC
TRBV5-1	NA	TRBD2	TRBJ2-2	CASSGTLAGGHRTNTGELFF	TGCGCCAGCAGCGGGACCTTAGCGGGGGGACACCGAACGAACACCGGGGAGCTGTTTTTT
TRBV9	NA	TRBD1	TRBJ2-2	CASSDTGDAGELFF	TGTGCCAGCAGCGACACAGGGGACGCCGGGGAGCTGTTTTTT
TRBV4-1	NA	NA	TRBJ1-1	CASSPQILHTEAFF	TGCGCCAGCAGCCCACAGATCCTCCACACTGAAGCTTTCTTT
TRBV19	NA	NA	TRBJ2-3	CASSIVRFTDTQYF	TGTGCCAGTAGTATAGTCAGGTTCACAGATACGCAGTATTTT
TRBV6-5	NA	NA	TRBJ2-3	CASSYGPGSSTDTQYF	TGTGCCAGCAGTTACGGTCCGGGGTCTAGCACAGATACGCAGTATTTT
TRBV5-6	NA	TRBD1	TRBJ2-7	CASSATGNSYEQYF	TGTGCCAGCAGCGCGACAGGGAACTCCTACGAGCAGTACTTC
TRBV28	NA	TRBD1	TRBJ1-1	CASSPIDRVEAFF	TGTGCCAGCAGTCCTATCGACAGGGTAGAAGCTTTCTTT
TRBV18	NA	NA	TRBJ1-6	CASSPRDTDTALHF	TGTGCCAGCTCACCTCGGGACACCGATACGGCCCTCCACTTT
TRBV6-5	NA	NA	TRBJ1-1	CASSPPPPNGEAFF	TGTGCCAGCAGTCCCCCCCCTCCGAATGGCGAAGCTTTCTTT
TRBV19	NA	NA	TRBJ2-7	CASSHRKGYEQYF	TGTGCCAGTAGTCACAGGAAAGGCTACGAGCAGTACTTC
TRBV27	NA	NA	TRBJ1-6	CASSPQGFGSPLHF	TGTGCCAGCAGCCCACAGGGTTTCGGATCACCCCTCCACTTT
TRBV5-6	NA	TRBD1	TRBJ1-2	CASSAGTGGHGYGYTF	TGTGCCAGCAGCGCCGGGACAGGGGGGCATGGTTATGGCTACACCTTC
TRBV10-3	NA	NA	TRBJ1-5	CAITGTLLEPQHF	TGTGCCATCACCGGGACACTATTGGAGCCCCAGCATTTT
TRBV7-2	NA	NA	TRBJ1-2	CASSPRIDYGYTF	TGTGCCAGCAGCCCTAGGATTGACTATGGCTACACCTTC
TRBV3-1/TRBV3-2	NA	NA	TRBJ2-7	CASSQNPGQWSYEQYF	TGTGCCAGCAGCCAAAACCCCGGACAGTGGAGTTACGAGCAGTACTTC
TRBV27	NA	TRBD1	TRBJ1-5	CASRYTYGQGRDQPQHF	TGTGCCAGTCGATATACCTACGGACAGGGGAGAGATCAGCCCCAGCATTTT
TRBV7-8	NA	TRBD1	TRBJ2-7	CASSPRTGLEQYF	TGTGCCAGCAGCCCCCGGACAGGGTTAGAGCAGTACTTC
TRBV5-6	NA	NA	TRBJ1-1	CASSLEGGTEAFF	TGTGCCAGCAGCTTGGAGGGAGGGACTGAAGCTTTCTTT
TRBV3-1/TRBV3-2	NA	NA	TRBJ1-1	CASSPPTRRGTEAFF	TGTGCCAGCAGCCCGCCAACGAGGAGGGGCACTGAAGCTTTCTTT
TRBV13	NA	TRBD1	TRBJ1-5	CASSLRDSGGRPQHF	TGTGCCAGCAGCCTCCGGGACAGTGGGGGTCGGCCCCAGCATTTT
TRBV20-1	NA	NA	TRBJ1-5	CSASSSAGWIQPQHF	TGCAGTGCTAGTTCAAGCGCGGGGTGGATTCAGCCCCAGCATTTT
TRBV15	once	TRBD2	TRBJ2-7	CATSRDSRRENYEQYF	TGTGCCACCAGCAGAGATTCCAGGCGGGAGAACTACGAGCAGTACTTC
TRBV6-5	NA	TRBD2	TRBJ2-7	CASAGLAGSSYEQYF	TGTGCCAGTGCGGGACTAGCGGGTTCTTCCTACGAGCAGTACTTC
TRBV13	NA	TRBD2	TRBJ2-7	CASRIGGAADEQYF	TGTGCCAGCAGGATCGGGGGGGCGGCAGACGAGCAGTACTTC
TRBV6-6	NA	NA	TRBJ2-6	CASSSMTGPGANVLTF	TGTGCCAGCAGTTCGATGACAGGTCCTGGGGCCAACGTCCTGACTTTC
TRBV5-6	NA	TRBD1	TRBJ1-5	CASSLRTGTFGRNQPQHF	TGTGCCAGCAGCTTAAGGACAGGGACTTTCGGCCGCAATCAGCCCCAGCATTTT
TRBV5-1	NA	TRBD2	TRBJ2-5	CASSPRGGGVQETQYF	TGCGCCAGCAGCCCCCGGGGCGGGGGGGTGCAAGAGACCCAGTACTTC
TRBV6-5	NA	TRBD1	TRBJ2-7	CASILTGAYEQYF	TGTGCCAGCATCCTGACAGGGGCCTACGAGCAGTACTTC
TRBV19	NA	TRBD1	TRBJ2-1	CASKWSGTGVWDEQFF	TGTGCCAGTAAATGGTCCGGGACAGGGGTTTGGGATGAGCAGTTCTTC
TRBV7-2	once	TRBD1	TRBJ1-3	CASSKTGGTGNTIYF	TGTGCCAGCAGTAAGACAGGGGGCACGGGAAACACCATATATTTT
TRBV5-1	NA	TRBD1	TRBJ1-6	CASSLAGQGVISPLHF	TGCGCCAGCAGCTTGGCCGGACAGGGGGTGATTTCACCCCTCCACTTT
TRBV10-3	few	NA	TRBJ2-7	CAISDVSSGLSGYEQYF	TGTGCCATCAGTGACGTGAGTTCAGGATTATCAGGCTACGAGCAGTACTTC